The 27 T cell receptor beta chains in this list originate from one sample, sequenced in a study of blood T cell repertoires in COVID-19. Here immunoSEQ multiplex PCR was the method, and the copy in TCRdb shows in-frame clones only, minus some. The data contain under 200,000 clones, around 83% of them singletons. Sample: peripheral blood. These receptor sequences come from a human donor in a cohort sampled during active COVID-19.

The V call is TRBV6-2 or TRBV6-3, the J call TRBJ1-5; 7 positions match TRBD1. The V segment lost 2 bases and the J segment 6 bases; nucleotides outside the gene matches: 10. CDR1 is MNHEY and CDR2 is SVGEGT in the germline V gene. The CDR3 contains 16 residues. CDR3 sequence reads: CASSYRSGTAFQPQHF. In nucleotides, the CDR3 is TGTGCCAGCAGTTACAGATCCGGGACAGCTTTTCAGCCCCAGCATTTT.

V is TRBV5-4 and J is TRBJ2-3; TRBD1 matches at 9 bases. Trimming took 1 base from V and 3 from J; bases not matched to a gene: 6. This CDR3 has 16 residues. Germline-derived CDR1 and CDR2 are SGHNT and YYREEE (reference sequence). CDR3 amino acids: CASSLQDRGRTDTQYF. CDR3 coding DNA: TGTGCCAGCAGCTTGCAGGACAGGGGTCGTACAGATACGCAGTATTTT.

This chain connects TRBV11-2 to TRBJ2-3; 8 nucleotides agree with TRBD1. Germline V gene data show CDR1 as SGHAT and CDR2 as FQNNGV. This CDR3 has 16 amino acids. Losses at the gene ends were 5 bases for V and 0 bases for J; bases not matched to a gene: 7. In DNA, the CDR3 is TGTGCCAGCAGCCCATGGACAGGGCTAAGCACAGATACGCAGTATTTT. Translation gives CASSPWTGLSTDTQYF.

J is TRBJ2-7 and V is TRBV28, with TRBD1 as a possible D gene (6 bases). CDR1 is MDHEN and CDR2 is SYDVKM in the germline V gene. Trimming stripped 8 bases from V and 3 bases from J, with 11 bases between. CDR3 size: 12 residues. CDR3 residues: CASQGILYEQYF. The CDR3 DNA reads TGTGCCAGCCAGGGGATACTCTACGAGCAGTACTTC.

The CDR3 is CAISESSPSGSYEQYF. DNA of the CDR3: TGTGCCATCAGTGAGAGTTCTCCTAGCGGCTCCTACGAGCAGTACTTC. The chain employs TRBV10-3 and TRBJ2-7; the match to TRBD2 covers 7 bases. CDR3 length equals 16 residues. Germline CDR1 ENHRY, CDR2 SYGVKD. After removal of 2 bases from V and 0 bases from J, the junction contained 7 bases not matched to a gene.

The chain has TRBV11-2 and TRBJ2-6; perhaps TRBD2 as D (5 bases). Between the trimmed V and J ends, which lost 2 bases and 0 bases, there was a span of 17 bases. The V gene's germline CDR1 is SGHAT and CDR2 FQNNGV. The CDR3 length is 19 residues. The CDR3 bases are TGTGCCAGCAGCTTAAACGGCGGAGGAGCCACCTCTGGGGCCAACGTCCTGACTTTC. It codes for CASSLNGGGATSGANVLTF.

This clone was found once. The chain employs TRBV6-4 and TRBJ2-2; TRBD2 agrees at 7 bases. V lost 6 bases to trimming and J lost 6 bases; unmatched junction nucleotides: 1. The CDR3 loop spans 12 amino acids. The germline CDR1 and CDR2 sequences are MRHNA and SNTAGT. The CDR3 nucleotides are TGTGCCAGCAGCACTAGCGCCGGGGAGCTGTTTTTT. Residues: CASSTSAGELFF.

V usage is TRBV28 and J usage is TRBJ2-7, with 7 bases matching TRBD1. Germline CDR1 and CDR2: MDHEN and SYDVKM. The CDR3 loop spans 14 amino acids. J was trimmed by 1 base and V by 4 bases; bases with no gene match: 4. CDR3 sequence (DNA): TGTGCCAGCAGTTCCGGGACAGAATCCTACGAGCAGTACTTC. It translates to CASSSGTESYEQYF. The variable domain in full, with the rest retrieved from reference TRBV28 and TRBJ2-7, is DVKVTQSSRYLVKRTGEKVFLECVQDMDHENMFWYRQDPGLGLRLIYFSYDVKMKEKGDIPEGYSVSREKKERFSLILESASTNQTSMYLCASSSGTESYEQYFGPGTRLTVT.

The rearrangement joins TRBV6-6 to TRBJ1-5; D remains ambiguous. CDR1 and CDR2 from the germline V gene are MNHNY and SVGAGI (reference sequence). The CDR3 runs 12 residues. V lost 5 bases and J 7 bases, leaving 9 bases between the germline ends. This CDR3 is CASSLAGQPQHF. Written as DNA, the CDR3 is TGTGCCAGCAGTCTAGCGGGCCAGCCCCAGCATTTT.

CDR3 residues: CASSIGSFTYEQYF. The CDR3, as DNA: TGTGCCAGTAGTATTGGCAGTTTCACCTACGAGCAGTACTTC. This sequence joins TRBV19 and TRBJ2-7, with unresolved D. The CDR3 consists of 14 residues. Trimming took off 3 bases at V and 2 bases at J, with 11 bases between the two ends. The germline V gene has CDR1 LNHDA and CDR2 SQIVND (reference sequence).

This clone has more than one count but fewer than ten. The V call is TRBV5-4, the J call TRBJ2-2; D remains unclear. Trimming pared 4 bases from V and 0 bases from J, leaving 7 bases between. This CDR3 spans 14 amino acids. Germline V gene data show CDR1 as SGHNT and CDR2 as YYREEE (reference sequence). DNA for the CDR3: TGTGCCAGCAGCGTCGTTCCGAACACCGGGGAGCTGTTTTTT. Encoded protein: CASSVVPNTGELFF.

This chain uses TRBV27 with TRBJ1-2, with D maybe TRBD1 (5 bases). From germline, CDR1 is MNHEY and CDR2 SMNVEV (reference sequence). Trimming took 5 bases from V and 5 from J, leaving 9 bases between them. The CDR3 length is 12 residues. CDR3 nucleotide sequence: TGTGCCAGCAGTGGGGAGGGGTATGGCTACACCTTC. This codes for CASSGEGYGYTF.

CDR3 protein: CASSPTGAGTEAFF. DNA for the CDR3: TGTGCCAGCAGCCCGACAGGGGCGGGTACTGAAGCTTTCTTT. The V and J genes are TRBV7-9 and TRBJ1-1, with 8 positions matching TRBD1. The CDR3 runs to 14 residues. CDR1 SEHNR and CDR2 FQNEAQ come from the germline V gene (reference sequence). V lost 5 bases to trimming and J lost 5 bases; unmatched junction nucleotides: 7.

This sequence joins TRBV18 and TRBJ1-1; weak D call: TRBD1 (6 bases). V shed 3 bases and J shed 3 bases, with 11 bases lying between them. Germline CDR1 is KGHSH and CDR2 is LQKENI. The CDR3 runs 14 residues. The CDR3 spells CASSPPGVDTEAFF. CDR3 nucleotide sequence: TGTGCCAGCTCACCCCCAGGGGTGGACACTGAAGCTTTCTTT.

This clone was observed a single time. The chain links TRBV19 to TRBJ1-2, with TRBD1 matching 7 bases. The CDR3 runs to 13 residues. Germline lookup yields CDR1 LNHDA and CDR2 SQIVND (reference sequence). V lost 7 bases, J lost 4 bases, and 6 bases stayed unmatched. The CDR3 loop is CASMDRRSYGYTF. In DNA, the CDR3 is TGTGCCAGTATGGACAGGCGATCCTATGGCTACACCTTC.

V usage is TRBV7-3 and J usage is TRBJ1-5; the D is unclear. Trimming cost V 5 bases and J 3 bases, with 11 bases left between them. The CDR3 has 14 residues. CDR1 SGHTA and CDR2 FQGTGA come from the germline V gene. The CDR3 DNA is TGTGCCAGCAGCCCCCGTGTCCTCAATCAGCCCCAGCATTTT. Protein sequence: CASSPRVLNQPQHF.

The genes are TRBV11-2 and TRBJ1-1, with unresolved D. V lost 1 base to trimming and J lost 0 bases, with 6 bases between them. CDR1 is SGHAT, CDR2 FQNNGV, per germline. This CDR3 spans 14 amino acids. In nucleotides, the CDR3 is TGTGCCAGCAGCTTAGTTACAGTGAACACTGAAGCTTTCTTT. It yields the protein CASSLVTVNTEAFF.

This clone was seen only once. The V gene is TRBV7-8, the J gene TRBJ1-2; D unclear. CDR1 is SGHVS, CDR2 FQNEAQ, per germline. This CDR3 spans 13 amino acids. Trimming stripped 7 bases from V and 5 bases from J, with 14 bases between. CDR3 DNA sequence: TGTGCCAGCACGGGAGTAGAAGATTATGGCTACACCTTC. Translated: CASTGVEDYGYTF. The full variable domain, rest sourced from reference TRBV7-8 and TRBJ1-2, is GAGVSQSPRYKVAKRGQDVALRCDPISGHVSLFWYQQALGQGPEFLTYFQNEAQLDKSGLPSDRFFAERPEGSVSTLKIQRTQQEDSAVYLCASTGVEDYGYTFGSGTRLTVV.

DNA for the CDR3: TGCGCCAGCAGCCAAGTCTACAGGGGCCAAAGGACCGGGGAGCTGTTTTTT. As protein: CASSQVYRGQRTGELFF. The chain has TRBV4-3 and TRBJ2-2, with 7 nucleotides matching TRBD1. The CDR3 covers 17 residues. In germline, CDR1 is LGHNA, CDR2 YSLEER. The junction had 10 bases not matched to a gene; V was cut back by 1 base and J by 5 bases.

This clone has ten or more counts. CDR3 DNA sequence: TGCGCCAGCAGTGAGTCGACAGGGACAGCCCTCTATGGCTACACCTTC. It encodes CASSESTGTALYGYTF. The J gene is TRBJ1-2, the V gene TRBV10-2; 7 bases fit TRBD1. The CDR3 spans 16 residues. V was clipped by 0 bases and J by 4 bases; unmatched bases: 8. Germline values: CDR1 WSHSY, CDR2 SAAADI.

The J gene is TRBJ1-2, the V gene TRBV19; D uncertain. The V gene lost 5 bases and the J gene lost 3 bases, with 7 bases spanning the gap. Looked up from germline, CDR1 is LNHDA and CDR2 is SQIVND (reference sequence). CDR3 length: 12 amino acids. CDR3 protein: CASSQTHYGYTF. DNA of the CDR3: TGTGCCAGTAGTCAGACACACTATGGCTACACCTTC.

The chain employs TRBV12-3 or TRBV12-4 and TRBJ2-5; D may be TRBD1 (5 bases). CDR3 length: 13 amino acids. V was clipped by 7 bases and J by 4 bases, with 13 bases between them. The CDR3 loop is CASTGKGGETQYF. Written as DNA, the CDR3 is TGTGCCAGCACAGGGAAGGGTGGAGAGACCCAGTACTTC.

The chain couples TRBV25-1 to TRBJ1-5, with D uncertain. This CDR3 is 13 amino acids long. Germline CDR1 and CDR2: MGHDK and SYGVNS. Trimming removed 4 bases from V and 4 bases from J, with 8 bases in between. CDR3 DNA sequence: TGTGCCAGCAGTGGGCTAGAAAATCAGCCCCAGCATTTT. Protein sequence: CASSGLENQPQHF.

CDR3 protein: CASSPFGDREYGYTF. For the CDR3, the DNA is TGTGCCAGCAGCCCATTCGGAGACAGGGAATATGGCTACACCTTC. This chain joins TRBV7-3 and TRBJ1-2; 7 bases fit TRBD1. CDR3 size: 15 residues. From germline, CDR1 is SGHTA and CDR2 FQGTGA. After removal of 5 bases from V and 5 bases from J, the junction contained 11 bases not matched to a gene.

This CDR3 is CASSLEDRVREQYF. CDR3 nucleotide sequence: TGTGCCAGCAGCTTAGAGGACAGGGTGAGGGAGCAGTACTTC. This chain links TRBV11-2 with TRBJ2-7, with 8 nucleotides matching TRBD1. Germline CDR1 reads SGHAT; CDR2 reads FQNNGV. The trim removed 0 bases at V and 7 bases at J, leaving 5 bases unmatched. CDR3 length equals 14 residues.

The chain combines TRBV23-1 with TRBJ1-2; TRBD1 aligns across 8 bases. TRBV23-1 falls under the ORF class, with uncertain function. Trimming took 0 bases from V and 7 from J; bases not matched to a gene: 7. The length of the CDR3 is 15 residues. CDR3 nucleotide sequence: TGCGCCAGCAGTCAATCGAGCACAGGGGGTGGTGGCTACACCTTC. Translation: CASSQSSTGGGGYTF.

This clone was seen more than once but under ten times. The J gene is TRBJ1-2, the V gene TRBV5-4; 8 nucleotides match TRBD1. Germline values: CDR1 SGHNT, CDR2 YYREEE (reference sequence). Losses at the gene ends were 0 bases for V and 4 bases for J; bases not matched to a gene: 5. The CDR3 length is 15 residues. The CDR3 here is CASSLAIGQGYGYTF. In DNA form, the CDR3 reads TGTGCCAGCAGCTTGGCGATAGGACAGGGCTATGGCTACACCTTC.